The 4 T cell receptor beta chains below come from one sample, sequenced in a study of blood T cells in healthy people across ages. Through a sample-barcoded 5' primer and a J-beta primer mix, a second PCR was run for about 6 to 11 cycles. TCRdb reprocessed the 5' RACE reads via MiXCR and lists one record per CDR3 protein. The repertoire holds some 930,000 distinct CDR3 sequences, 25% to 35% seen once, with 10% in the top ten. The sample also formed part of further work on T cells of mothers and their children.

Sequences were obtained from blood. Source of these receptors: a woman aged 40-49 years in good health.

This clonotype has a count of ten or more. V is TRBV7-9 and J is TRBJ1-4, with no clear D. The V gene lost 3 bases and the J gene lost 0 bases, with 11 bases spanning the gap. From germline, CDR1 is SEHNR and CDR2 FQNEAQ (reference sequence). This CDR3 spans 16 amino acids. CDR3 region: CASSFTAGATNEKLFF. CDR3 in DNA: TGTGCCAGCAGCTTTACCGCCGGGGCAACTAATGAAAAACTGTTTTTT.

This sequence joins TRBV20-1 and TRBJ1-2; D not certain. Trimming pared 0 bases from V and 1 base from J, leaving 6 bases between. The CDR3 runs 13 residues. Germline lookup yields CDR1 DFQATT and CDR2 SNEGSKA (reference sequence). CDR3 nucleotide sequence: TGCAGTGCTAGAGAAGCCTATAACTATGGCTACACCTTC. Translated: CSAREAYNYGYTF.

The V gene is TRBV6-5, the J gene TRBJ2-7; weak D call: TRBD1 (5 bases). Deletions cut 6 bases from V and 0 bases from J, with 18 bases between. Looked up from germline, CDR1 is MNHEY and CDR2 is SVGAGI. This CDR3 has 16 amino acids. The CDR3 reads CASSRNGRALSYEQYF. The DNA for the CDR3 is TGTGCCAGCAGCCGAAATGGCAGGGCACTCTCCTACGAGCAGTACTTC.

On this clonotype: The junction departs from the called germline gene at one end, perhaps through a read error. This chain joins TRBV10-3 and TRBJ2-7, with 7 bases fitting TRBD1. The CDR3 runs 13 residues. Germline V gene data show CDR1 as ENHRY and CDR2 as SYGVKD. The CDR3 sequence is CTIRGQQGYEQYF. The CDR3 coding sequence is TGTACCATCAGGGGCCAACAGGGGTACGAGCAGTACTTC.